This TCR beta chain was retrieved from a study of blood T cells in healthy people across ages. A sample-barcoded 5' primer and a J-beta primer mix were used in a second PCR of roughly 6 to 11 cycles. TCRdb ran MiXCR on the 5' RACE reads and lists one entry per CDR3 protein. The sample holds 1 million to 1.2 million distinct CDR3 sequences, roughly two fifths seen once. Aged roughly 6 to 100, donors were systemically healthy Caucasians from Russia. Study observations and caveats: With donor CMV status unknown, expanded clonotype changes were possibly confounded.

V was pared by 4 bases and J by 5 bases, with 17 bases between. CDR1 and CDR2 from the germline V gene are MNHEY and SVGEGT. The CDR3 loop spans 15 amino acids. As for this clonotype: The antigen is not known.

The receptor comes from a man in his late teens or twenties in good health. The chain links TRBV6-2 or TRBV6-3 to TRBJ1-2, with no clear D. The sample comprised blood. The CDR3 is CASSLLRMGGYGYTF. CDR3 DNA: TGTGCCAGCAGTTTACTTCGCATGGGTGGTTATGGCTACACCTTC.